The sequence of this TCR beta chain was determined in a study of somatic reversion in DOCK8 deficiency (dated by TCRdb to the early 2020s). About the investigation overall: The study compared T cell receptor beta repertoires of DOCK8-deficient patients, DOCK8-revertant patients and healthy volunteers. The study set out to investigate how, in DOCK8 deficiency, somatic reversion of pathogenic DOCK8 variants alters lymphocyte differentiation and function. The DOCK8-deficient patients included in the study had been previously reported. Broader findings and caveats from the paper: The methods did not state, for each individual sample, whether the source material was whole blood or PBMCs.

Blood for healthy controls was obtained from volunteer donors provided by blood services in Australia and France. Genomic DNA for TCR repertoire analysis was extracted from whole blood samples or from PBMCs. By share, this clonotype ranks as medium-sized (0.01 to 0.1%). The antigen this receptor binds is unknown. There are no base qualities to consult, and no much larger clone falls within one base. Library method: multiplex PCR. TRB libraries were generated by one-step amplicon PCR from 90 to 100 ng genomic DNA using EuroClonality-NGS primers. TRB amplicons were sequenced on Illumina MiSeq instruments with 2 x 250 bp version 2 chemistry. The source study handled its data this way. IMGT/HighV-QUEST was used for primary TRB sequence analysis and V(D)J annotation. Once nonfunctional clones had been removed and the data downsampled for comparisons between samples, VDJtools was used to evaluate repertoire diversity and composition. TCRdb reprocessing: public reads trimmed at Q25 with fastp, clones called with MiXCR, in-frame beta chains kept. Rows are combined by CDR3 protein, so each entry shows the most common genes and DNA. The V and J calls were not made by the authors but by TCRdb's processing. This sample gives around 2,800 distinct CDR3 sequences in total; under 30% of them show up just once. 8% to 10% of the sample lies in the top ten.

This sequence was found in a human donor in good health. Sequencing was carried out using peripheral blood.

The CDR3 protein: CASSRWTASSFGTVGGYTF. The sequence in DNA is TGTGCCAGTAGCCGCTGGACAGCCAGCAGTTTTGGGACAGTGGGTGGCTACACCTTC. The chain couples TRBV19 to TRBJ1-2, and 7 junction bases match TRBD1. Per the germline V gene (reference sequence), LNHDA is the CDR1 and SQIVND is the CDR2. The CDR3 goes from the cysteine to the phenylalanine over 19 residues. The sequence is cut down to CDR3 DNA, 57 bases in frame from base 1. V lost 6 bases and J lost 7 bases, and the count of bases not matched to a germline gene is 26.